A single sample is the source of the 29 T cell receptor beta chains below, sequenced in a study of blood T cell repertoires in COVID-19. Repertoires were generated with immunoSEQ multiplex PCR, while TCRdb's copy carries only in-frame clones and drops some. Of 55,000 to 75,000 clones listed, approximately 83% were seen once; the top ten hold approximately 8.9%. Sequenced: peripheral blood. The receptors come from a man older than 75 with COVID-19, enrolled during active disease.

The chain uses TRBV24-1 and TRBJ2-3; 8 bases match TRBD1. The CDR3 contains 17 residues. The germline gives CDR1 KGHDR, CDR2 SFDVKD. The V segment lost 4 bases and the J segment 1 base; nucleotides outside the gene matches: 9. CDR3 DNA sequence: TGTGCCACCAGTGACCCTCTGACAGGGGTTGGCACAGATACGCAGTATTTT. It specifies CATSDPLTGVGTDTQYF.

The genes are TRBV30 and TRBJ1-6; TRBD1 agrees at 9 bases. The V gene end was trimmed by 5 bases and the J gene end by 9 bases; junction bases not matched to a gene: 14. The CDR3 is 16 amino acids. CDR1 and CDR2 from the germline V gene are GTSNPN and SVGIG (reference sequence). CDR3 bases: TGTGCCTGGCATAACAGGGGGCGAGGGTTCGGTTCACCCCTCCACTTT. The encoded protein is CAWHNRGRGFGSPLHF.

This clone was counted between two and nine times. The chain carries TRBV27 and TRBJ2-2; 8 bases agree with TRBD2. The CDR3 has 16 amino acids. V shed 5 bases, J shed 0 bases, and the junction held 5 bases outside the gene matches. In germline, CDR1 is MNHEY, CDR2 SMNVEV (reference sequence). CDR3 amino acids: CASSPGLAANTGELFF. The CDR3 DNA follows: TGTGCCAGCAGTCCAGGACTAGCTGCGAACACCGGGGAGCTGTTTTTT.

The chain carries TRBV9 and TRBJ1-3; tentative D call: TRBD1 (6 bases). Deletions cut 3 bases from V and 4 bases from J, with 14 bases between. The CDR3 length is 15 residues. Germline V gives CDR1 SGDLS, CDR2 YYNGEE. CDR3 bases: TGTGCCAGCAGCGAGCAGTGGACAGCCGGAAACACCATATATTTT. The encoded protein is CASSEQWTAGNTIYF.

As DNA, the CDR3 is TGTGCCAGCAGCCAAAGACAGGGGTATGGCTACACCTTC. Amino acids: CASSQRQGYGYTF. The chain combines TRBV7-2 with TRBJ1-2, with 8 bases identical to TRBD1. Germline V CDR1 and CDR2: SGHTA, FQGNSA. The CDR3 runs 13 residues. V gave up 5 bases and J gave up 5 bases; unmatched junction bases: 4.

This sequence joins TRBV7-6 and TRBJ1-2, with 7 bases identical to TRBD1. This CDR3 comprises 12 residues. V shed 1 base and J 8 bases; nucleotides not matched to a gene: 1. Germline-derived CDR1 and CDR2 are SGHVS and FNYEAQ. The CDR3 reads CASSLGGGGYTF. The CDR3 DNA is TGTGCCAGCAGCTTAGGAGGGGGCGGCTACACCTTC.

The rearrangement joins TRBV7-3 to TRBJ2-2; 9 bases agree with TRBD2. The V segment lost 0 bases and the J segment 5 bases; nucleotides outside the gene matches: 7. CDR3 length equals 17 residues. Germline CDR1 is SGHTA and CDR2 is FQGTGA. CDR3 in amino acids: CASSLTRTSVSTGELFF. CDR3 DNA sequence: TGTGCCAGCAGCTTAACCAGGACTAGCGTTTCTACCGGGGAGCTGTTTTTT.

CDR3 sequence (DNA): TGTGCCACCAGCAGAGGTGCGGATACGCAGTATTTT. This sequence encodes CATSRGADTQYF. The chain couples TRBV15 to TRBJ2-3; unclear D gene. Germline CDR1 LNHNV, CDR2 YYDKDF (reference sequence). The CDR3 has 12 residues. Trimming removed 1 base at V and 6 bases at J, with 5 bases between.

The rearrangement uses TRBV13 and TRBJ2-1; D unresolved. Germline V gives CDR1 PRHDT, CDR2 FYEKMQ (reference sequence). The CDR3 sequence is 12 residues long. V lost 2 bases to trimming and J lost 6 bases, with 5 bases between them. The DNA of the CDR3 is TGTGCCAGCAGCTTACCCCTCAATGAGCAGTTCTTC. Translation: CASSLPLNEQFF. Based on the CDR3 plus reference TRBV13 and TRBJ2-1, the full variable domain is AAGVIQSPRHLIKEKRETATLKCYPIPRHDTVYWYQQGPGQDPQFLISFYEKMQSDKGSIPDRFSAQQFSDYHSELNMSSLELGDSALYFCASSLPLNEQFFGPGTRLTVL.

This clone appeared once. The chain links TRBV24-1 to TRBJ2-1, with 7 bases that match TRBD1. CDR1 is KGHDR, CDR2 SFDVKD, per germline. The CDR3 is 15 residues long. V trimming: 6 bases; J trimming: 8 bases; junction bases outside the gene matches: 12. CDR3 nucleotides: TGTGCCACCAGTTTACAGGGGCGTCCGGTCGATGAGCAGTTCTTC. Translated, it gives CATSLQGRPVDEQFF.

The chain is built from TRBV7-9 and TRBJ1-1, with 9 bases aligning to TRBD1. The CDR3 extends over 14 amino acids. Germline V gene lookup returns CDR1 SEHNR and CDR2 FQNEAQ (reference sequence). The junction had 1 base not matched to a gene; V was cut back by 4 bases and J by 1 base. CDR3 amino acids: CASSSTGGNTEAFF. The CDR3 DNA reads TGTGCCAGCAGCTCGACAGGGGGGAACACTGAAGCTTTCTTT.

V gene TRBV19 combines with J gene TRBJ1-5; D gene ambiguous. Germline assignment: CDR1 LNHDA and CDR2 SQIVND (reference sequence). This CDR3 region has 17 residues. Trimming took 4 bases from V and 6 from J, leaving 22 bases between them. The DNA of the CDR3 is TGTGCCAGTAGTAAACGACTGACCCTGGAGGACGGTCAGCCCCAGCATTTT. This gives the protein CASSKRLTLEDGQPQHF.

This clone was detected only once. The chain couples TRBV7-2 to TRBJ1-2; tentatively, D is TRBD1 (5 bases). The CDR3 is made up of 15 amino acids. Germline V lookup: CDR1 SGHTA, CDR2 FQGNSA. V shed 3 bases and J shed 6 bases, with 17 bases lying between them. The CDR3 DNA is TGTGCCAGCAGCTTGGGAGGGACGGCGGGGGATGGCTACACCTTC. Its protein is CASSLGGTAGDGYTF. The variable domain in full, completed from reference TRBV7-2 and TRBJ1-2, reads GAGVSQSPSNKVTEKGKDVELRCDPISGHTALYWYRQSLGQGLEFLIYFQGNSAPDKSGLPSDRFSAERTGGSVSTLTIQRTQQEDSAVYLCASSLGGTAGDGYTFGSGTRLTVV.

V and J are TRBV5-4 and TRBJ2-4, with 10 positions matching TRBD1. Trimming at V came to 3 bases and at J to 0 bases, leaving 9 bases not matched to a gene. CDR1 is SGHNT, CDR2 YYREEE, per germline (reference sequence). The CDR3 sequence is 18 residues long. The CDR3 reads CASSSPTGGAVAKNIQYF. The CDR3 bases are TGTGCCAGCAGCTCCCCGACAGGGGGCGCCGTAGCCAAAAACATTCAGTACTTC. The whole variable domain, filled in from reference TRBV5-4 and TRBJ2-4, reads ETGVTQSPTHLIKTRGQQVTLRCSSQSGHNTVSWYQQALGQGPQFIFQYYREEENGRGNFPPRFSGLQFPNYSSELNVNALELDDSALYLCASSSPTGGAVAKNIQYFGAGTRLSVL.

The chain is built from TRBV4-1 and TRBJ1-2, with D tentatively TRBD1 (5 bases). CDR1 and CDR2 from the germline V gene are MGHRA and YSYEKL. The length of the CDR3 is 15 residues. Trimming took off 0 bases at V and 6 bases at J, with 14 bases between the two ends. Here the CDR3 DNA reads TGCGCCAGCAGCCAAGACTGGACATCCTGGCATGGCTACACCTTC. As protein: CASSQDWTSWHGYTF.

The V call is TRBV7-9, the J call TRBJ2-2; TRBD2 agrees at 10 bases. Trimming cost V 3 bases and J 3 bases; bases outside gene matches: 1. Germline V gives CDR1 SEHNR, CDR2 FQNEAQ (reference sequence). This CDR3 comprises 15 residues. CDR3 DNA sequence: TGTGCCAGCAGCTTTCTAGCGGGGGACACCGGGGAGCTGTTTTTT. It translates to CASSFLAGDTGELFF.

The gene calls are TRBV6-5 and TRBJ1-2; 9 bases are a match to TRBD1. This CDR3 is 16 amino acids long. V lost 0 bases, J lost 4 bases, and 6 bases stayed unmatched. The V gene's germline CDR1 is MNHEY and CDR2 SVGAGI. CDR3 loop: CASSYSRDRDLYGYTF. The CDR3, as DNA: TGTGCCAGCAGTTACTCGAGGGACAGGGACCTCTATGGCTACACCTTC.

The gene calls are TRBV27 and TRBJ2-5; possible D gene TRBD2, 5 bases. The V end was cut by 5 bases, the J end by 5 bases, with 12 bases between. The CDR3 is 13 residues long. Germline loops: CDR1 MNHEY, CDR2 SMNVEV (reference sequence). CDR3 amino acids: CASSTTTGETQYF. The DNA for the CDR3 is TGTGCCAGCAGTACCACAACGGGGGAGACCCAGTACTTC.

This chain connects TRBV28 to TRBJ1-2; 8 bases are shared with TRBD1. This CDR3 is 15 amino acids long. Trimming removed 5 bases from V and 4 bases from J; junction bases left unmatched: 9. Germline V CDR1 and CDR2: MDHEN, SYDVKM. In DNA, the CDR3 is TGTGCCAGCAGTCCTACAGGGGGGGGAATCTATGGCTACACCTTC. Translating gives CASSPTGGGIYGYTF.

The chain combines TRBV3-1 (or the pseudogene TRBV3-2) with TRBJ1-1; 7 nucleotides match TRBD1. CDR1 and CDR2 from the germline V gene are LGHDT and YNNKEL (reference sequence). Trimming removed 5 bases from V and 5 bases from J; junction bases left unmatched: 2. The length of the CDR3 is 12 residues. CDR3 sequence (DNA): TGTGCCAGCAGCGAGACAGGGACTGAAGCTTTCTTT. It translates to CASSETGTEAFF.

The rearrangement joins TRBV11-3 to TRBJ2-1, with TRBD1 identical over 7 bases. After removal of 1 base from V and 8 bases from J, the junction contained 5 bases not matched to a gene. Germline V CDR1 and CDR2: SGHNT, YENEEA. The CDR3 has 14 amino acids. The CDR3 sequence is CASSLGRGFDEQFF. In nucleotides, the CDR3 is TGTGCCAGCAGCTTAGGCAGGGGGTTCGATGAGCAGTTCTTC. Looking up the rest from reference TRBV11-3 and TRBJ2-1 gives the full variable domain: EAGVVQSPRYKIIEKKQPVAFWCNPISGHNTLYWYLQNLGQGPELLIRYENEEAVDDSQLPKDRFSAERLKGVDSTLKIQPAELGDSAVYLCASSLGRGFDEQFFGPGTRLTVL.

The genes are TRBV4-3 and TRBJ2-7; 10 bases match TRBD1. CDR3 length: 14 residues. CDR1 and CDR2 (germline): LGHNA, YSLEER. V gave up 2 bases and J gave up 6 bases; unmatched junction bases: 4. The DNA of the CDR3 is TGCGCCAGCAGCCAACGGGACAGGGGAGGCGAGCAGTACTTC. This encodes CASSQRDRGGEQYF.

The genes are TRBV5-1 and TRBJ1-2, with D possibly matching TRBD1 (5 bases). V lost 2 bases, J lost 5 bases, and 13 bases lay in between. The germline V gene encodes CDR1 SGHRS and CDR2 YFSETQ. CDR3 length: 14 amino acids. In nucleotides, the CDR3 is TGCGCCAGCAGCTTCATTATCAGGGAATATGGCTACACCTTC. It codes for CASSFIIREYGYTF.

The V and J genes are TRBV5-8 and TRBJ1-1; 8 bases match TRBD1. The junction had 11 bases not matched to a gene; V was cut back by 6 bases and J by 10 bases. Germline V gene sequence: CDR1 SGHTS, CDR2 YDEGEE. This CDR3 comprises 13 residues. CDR3 in DNA: TGTGCCAGCACCACACTCTACAGGGGGGGAGCTTTCTTT. Translated, it gives CASTTLYRGGAFF.

The chain joins TRBV10-3 to TRBJ1-6; tentatively, D is TRBD1 (6 bases). The germline V gene encodes CDR1 ENHRY and CDR2 SYGVKD. The CDR3 is 17 amino acids. V was shortened by 5 bases and J by 2 bases, with 16 bases between the two germline ends. In DNA, the CDR3 is TGTGCCATCAGTCAGGGGTCCTCGGTTGCCTATAATTCACCCCTCCACTTT. This codes for CAISQGSSVAYNSPLHF.

J is TRBJ2-7 and V is TRBV6-1, with TRBD2 matching 8 bases. Germline V gene data show CDR1 as MNHNS and CDR2 as SASEGT. The CDR3 has 15 residues. The V and J ends lost 2 bases and 4 bases, in that order; junction bases with no gene match: 7. The CDR3 spells CASSEQAGVGYEQYV. In nucleotides, the CDR3 is TGTGCCAGCAGTGAACAAGCGGGAGTGGGATACGAGCAGTACGTC.

This clone came up a few times. The chain is built from TRBV9 and TRBJ1-4, with 8 bases matching TRBD1. V lost 3 bases, J lost 2 bases, and 3 bases stayed unmatched. The CDR3 is 15 amino acids. Germline V gives CDR1 SGDLS, CDR2 YYNGEE. This CDR3 is CASSATGGTNEKLFF. The CDR3 nucleotides are TGTGCCAGCAGCGCCACAGGGGGTACTAATGAAAAACTGTTTTTT.

The V and J genes are TRBV2 and TRBJ1-1; no definite D call. The V and J ends lost 2 bases and 2 bases respectively, with 9 bases between them. Per germline, CDR1 SNHLY and CDR2 FYNNEI. This CDR3 comprises 14 residues. The CDR3 region has the DNA TGTGCCAGCAGTGAACCAGGCTCCAACACTGAAGCTTTCTTT. Translation: CASSEPGSNTEAFF.

The rearrangement uses TRBV18 and TRBJ1-5; 8 positions agree with TRBD1. The CDR3 runs 17 residues. Germline V gene data show CDR1 as KGHSH and CDR2 as LQKENI. J was trimmed by 0 bases and V by 3 bases; bases with no gene match: 7. The CDR3 loop is CASSPGTGVNSNQPQHF. DNA for the CDR3: TGTGCCAGCTCACCCGGGACAGGAGTAAATAGCAATCAGCCCCAGCATTTT.